The sequence of this T cell receptor (beta chain) was determined in a study of regulatory T cells in long-lasting Graves disease. Investigators prepared the TCR beta libraries by applying iRepertoire HTBI primers and Arm-PCR of CDR3 regions. Authors' processing steps: Across samples, roughly 64 TRBV and more than twelve TRBJ segments were found. TCRdb re-analysed the multiplex PCR reads in MiXCR, keeping a single row per CDR3 protein. These V and J calls derive from TCRdb rather than the authors' analysis. The table shows 500,000 or so distinct CDR3 sequences, with roughly 15% occurring only once. Time point described: newly diagnosed GD, antithyroid drugs for less than 3 months. RNA extracted from PBMCs served as the sequencing template. This clonotype was recorded many times. The CDR3 is made up of 14 amino acids. J gave up 4 bases and V 5 bases, and 4 bases lay outside the gene matches. Germline CDR1 and CDR2: MDHEN and SYDVKM.

The sample was also linked to a second study, of T cells in Graves' hyperthyroidism and ophthalmopathy. As that report states: Researchers ran a first-round RT-PCR on the TCR CDR3 using the HTBI primer set. Expanded thyroid clonotypes (above 0.001) were mostly also found in blood.

This clonotype originated in a woman aged 35 to 60 with Graves disease. This material consisted of peripheral blood mononuclear cells (PBMCs), taken at new diagnosis, from a patient treated with antithyroid drugs. The rearrangement links TRBV28 to TRBJ1-2; 10 bases agree with TRBD1. This CDR3 reads CASSRTGGTYGYTF. The CDR3 nucleotides read TGTGCCAGCAGTAGGACAGGGGGGACCTATGGCTACACCTTC.